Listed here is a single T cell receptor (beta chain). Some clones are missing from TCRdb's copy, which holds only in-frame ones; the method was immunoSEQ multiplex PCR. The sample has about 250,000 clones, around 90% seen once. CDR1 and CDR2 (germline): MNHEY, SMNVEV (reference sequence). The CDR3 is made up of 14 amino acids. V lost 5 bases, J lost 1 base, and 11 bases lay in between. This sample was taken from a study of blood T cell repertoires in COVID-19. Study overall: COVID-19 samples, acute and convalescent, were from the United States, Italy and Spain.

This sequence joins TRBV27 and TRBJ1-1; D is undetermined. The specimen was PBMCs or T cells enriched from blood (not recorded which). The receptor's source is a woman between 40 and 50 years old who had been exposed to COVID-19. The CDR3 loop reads CASSPFSPNTEAFF. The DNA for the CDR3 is TGTGCCAGCAGTCCGTTCAGTCCGAACACTGAAGCTTTCTTT.